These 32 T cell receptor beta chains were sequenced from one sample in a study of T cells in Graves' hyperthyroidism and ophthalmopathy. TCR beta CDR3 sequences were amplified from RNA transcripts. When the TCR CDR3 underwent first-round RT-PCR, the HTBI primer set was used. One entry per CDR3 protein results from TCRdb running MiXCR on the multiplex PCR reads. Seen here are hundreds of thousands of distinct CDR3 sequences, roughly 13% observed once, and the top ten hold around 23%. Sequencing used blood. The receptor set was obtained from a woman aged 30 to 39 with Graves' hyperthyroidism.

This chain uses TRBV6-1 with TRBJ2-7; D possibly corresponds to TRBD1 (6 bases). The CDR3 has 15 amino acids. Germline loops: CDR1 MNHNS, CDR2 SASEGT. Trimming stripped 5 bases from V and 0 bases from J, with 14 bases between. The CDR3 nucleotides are TGTGCCAGCAGTCTGGGGGCCCCGGACTCCTACGAGCAGTACTTC. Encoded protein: CASSLGAPDSYEQYF.

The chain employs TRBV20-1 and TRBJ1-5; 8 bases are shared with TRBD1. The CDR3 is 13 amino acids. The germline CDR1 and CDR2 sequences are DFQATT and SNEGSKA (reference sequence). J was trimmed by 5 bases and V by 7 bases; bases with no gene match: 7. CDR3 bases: TGCAGTGTTAGTTACAGGGGGTATCAGCCCCAGCATTTT. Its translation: CSVSYRGYQPQHF.

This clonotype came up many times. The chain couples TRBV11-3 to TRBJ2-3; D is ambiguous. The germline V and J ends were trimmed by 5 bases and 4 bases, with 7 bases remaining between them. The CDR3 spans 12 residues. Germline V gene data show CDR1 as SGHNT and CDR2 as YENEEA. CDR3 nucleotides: TGTGCCAGCAGCGGACGTTCAGATACGCAGTATTTT. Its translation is CASSGRSDTQYF.

In DNA, the CDR3 is TGTGCCAGCAGCGTGGGACTAGCGGGAGGTGAGCAGTACTTC. Amino acid sequence: CASSVGLAGGEQYF. This chain uses TRBV5-4 with TRBJ2-7; 15 bases fit TRBD2. The CDR3 is made up of 14 amino acids. The V gene end was trimmed by 4 bases and the J gene end by 7 bases; junction bases not matched to a gene: 3. Germline V gives CDR1 SGHNT, CDR2 YYREEE (reference sequence).

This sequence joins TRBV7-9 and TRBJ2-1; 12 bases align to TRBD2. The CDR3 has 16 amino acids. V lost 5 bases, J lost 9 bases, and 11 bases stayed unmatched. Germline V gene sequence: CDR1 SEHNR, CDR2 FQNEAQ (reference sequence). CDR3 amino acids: CASSRGRLAGEGEQFF. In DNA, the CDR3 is TGTGCCAGCAGCCGAGGAAGACTAGCGGGAGAGGGTGAGCAGTTCTTC.

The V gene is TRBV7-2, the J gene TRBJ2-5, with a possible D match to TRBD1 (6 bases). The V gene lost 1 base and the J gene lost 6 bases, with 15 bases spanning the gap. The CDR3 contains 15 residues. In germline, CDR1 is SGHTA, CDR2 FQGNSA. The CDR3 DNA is TGTGCCAGCAGCTTAGGGGACCAGGGGCGGCAGACCCAGTACTTC. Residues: CASSLGDQGRQTQYF.

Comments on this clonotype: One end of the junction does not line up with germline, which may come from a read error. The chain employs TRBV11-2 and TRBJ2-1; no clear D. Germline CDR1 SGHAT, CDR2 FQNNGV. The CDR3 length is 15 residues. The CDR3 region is CASSSPREVSTEQSF. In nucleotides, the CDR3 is TGTGCCAGCAGCTCCCCCAGAGAAGTTAGTACTGAGCAGTCCTTC.

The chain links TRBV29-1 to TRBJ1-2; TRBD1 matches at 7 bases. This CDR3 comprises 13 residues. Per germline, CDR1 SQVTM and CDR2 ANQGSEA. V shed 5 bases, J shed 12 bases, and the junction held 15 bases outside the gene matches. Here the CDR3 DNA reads TGCAGCGTTAACCCTGCAGGGGGGGGGGGAGACACCTTC. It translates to CSVNPAGGGGDTF.

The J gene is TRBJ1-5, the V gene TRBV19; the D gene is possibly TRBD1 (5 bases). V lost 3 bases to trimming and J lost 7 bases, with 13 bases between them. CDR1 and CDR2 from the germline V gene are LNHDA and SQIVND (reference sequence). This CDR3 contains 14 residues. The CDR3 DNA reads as TGTGCCAGTAGTATCTCGGGGGTAGCCCAGCCCCAGCATTTT. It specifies CASSISGVAQPQHF.

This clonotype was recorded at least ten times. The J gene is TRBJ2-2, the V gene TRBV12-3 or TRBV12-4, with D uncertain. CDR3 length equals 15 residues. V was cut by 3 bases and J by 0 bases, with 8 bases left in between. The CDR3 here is CASSFWFPNTGELFF. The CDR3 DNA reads TGTGCCAGCAGTTTTTGGTTTCCGAACACCGGGGAGCTGTTTTTT.

The CDR3 here is CASSASGTQYF. The CDR3 coding sequence is TGTGCCAGCAGCGCTAGCGGTACGCAGTATTTT. The chain employs TRBV11-2 and TRBJ2-3; 7 bases map to TRBD2. The germline V gene has CDR1 SGHAT and CDR2 FQNNGV. The CDR3 is 11 residues long. The V gene end was trimmed by 5 bases and the J gene end by 8 bases; junction bases not matched to a gene: 1.

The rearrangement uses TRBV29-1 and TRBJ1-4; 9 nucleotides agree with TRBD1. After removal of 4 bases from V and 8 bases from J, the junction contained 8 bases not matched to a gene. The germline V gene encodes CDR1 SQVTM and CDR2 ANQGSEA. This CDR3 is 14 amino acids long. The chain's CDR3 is CSVGGTGNTEKLFF. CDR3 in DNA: TGCAGCGTTGGAGGGACAGGGAACACGGAAAAACTGTTTTTT.

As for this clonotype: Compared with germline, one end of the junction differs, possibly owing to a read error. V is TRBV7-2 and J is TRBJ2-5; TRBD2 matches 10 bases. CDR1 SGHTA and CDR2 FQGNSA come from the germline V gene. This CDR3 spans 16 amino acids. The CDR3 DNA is TGTGCCAGCAGCCTAGGTAGCGGGAGGACTCAAGGGACCCAGTACTTC. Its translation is CASSLGSGRTQGTQYF.

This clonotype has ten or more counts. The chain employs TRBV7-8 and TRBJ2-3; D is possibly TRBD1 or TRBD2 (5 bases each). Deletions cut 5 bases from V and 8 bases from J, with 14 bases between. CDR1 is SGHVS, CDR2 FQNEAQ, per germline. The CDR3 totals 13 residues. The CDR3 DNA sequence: TGTGCCAGCAGCGGCGGCAGGGAGAGTACGCAGTATTTT. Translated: CASSGGRESTQYF.

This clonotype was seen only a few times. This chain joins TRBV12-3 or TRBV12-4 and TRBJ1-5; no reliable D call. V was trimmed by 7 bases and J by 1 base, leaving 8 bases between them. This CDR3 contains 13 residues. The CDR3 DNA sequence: TGTGCCAGCACGTATGACAGCAATCAGCCCCAGCATTTT. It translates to CASTYDSNQPQHF.

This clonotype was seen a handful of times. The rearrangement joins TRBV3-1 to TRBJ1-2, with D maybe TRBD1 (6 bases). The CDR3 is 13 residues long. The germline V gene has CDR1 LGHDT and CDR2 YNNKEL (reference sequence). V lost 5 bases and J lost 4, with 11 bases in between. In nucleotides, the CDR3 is TGTGCCAGCAGCTTATCGGACAGCTATGGCTACACCTTC. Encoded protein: CASSLSDSYGYTF.

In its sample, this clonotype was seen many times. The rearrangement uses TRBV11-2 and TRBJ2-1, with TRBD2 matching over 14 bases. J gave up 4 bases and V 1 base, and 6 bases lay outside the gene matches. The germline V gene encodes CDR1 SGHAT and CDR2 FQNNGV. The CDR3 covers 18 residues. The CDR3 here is CASSLVGTSGSGYNEQFF. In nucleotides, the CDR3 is TGTGCCAGCAGCTTAGTAGGGACTAGCGGGAGTGGGTACAATGAGCAGTTCTTC.

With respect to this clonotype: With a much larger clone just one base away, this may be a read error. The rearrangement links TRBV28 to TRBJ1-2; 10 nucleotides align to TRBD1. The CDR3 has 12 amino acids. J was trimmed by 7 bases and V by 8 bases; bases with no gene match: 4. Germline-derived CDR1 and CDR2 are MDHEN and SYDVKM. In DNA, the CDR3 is TGTGCCAGCGACAGGGGGCTGAGTGGCTACACCTTC. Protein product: CASDRGLSGYTF.

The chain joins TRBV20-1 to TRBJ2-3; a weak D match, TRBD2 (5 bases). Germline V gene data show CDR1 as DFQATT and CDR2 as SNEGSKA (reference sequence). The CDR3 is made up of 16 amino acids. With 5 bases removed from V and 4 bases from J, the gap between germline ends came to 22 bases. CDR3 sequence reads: CSAPRTPGKGSDTQYF. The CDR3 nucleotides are TGCAGTGCTCCTCGAACCCCCGGGAAAGGGTCAGATACGCAGTATTTT.

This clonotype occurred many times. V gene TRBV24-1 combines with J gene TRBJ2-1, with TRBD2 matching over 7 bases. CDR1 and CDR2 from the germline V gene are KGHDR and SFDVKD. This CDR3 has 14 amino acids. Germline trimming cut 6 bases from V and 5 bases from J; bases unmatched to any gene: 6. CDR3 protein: CATSRSSGNNEQFF. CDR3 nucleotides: TGTGCCACCAGTCGTTCTAGCGGAAACAATGAGCAGTTCTTC.

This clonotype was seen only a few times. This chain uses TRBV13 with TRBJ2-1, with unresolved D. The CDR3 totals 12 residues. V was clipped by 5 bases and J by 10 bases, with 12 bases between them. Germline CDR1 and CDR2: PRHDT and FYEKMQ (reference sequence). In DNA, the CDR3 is TGTGCCAGCAGCCCGCCCGGCAGGGAGCAGTTCTTC. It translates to CASSPPGREQFF.

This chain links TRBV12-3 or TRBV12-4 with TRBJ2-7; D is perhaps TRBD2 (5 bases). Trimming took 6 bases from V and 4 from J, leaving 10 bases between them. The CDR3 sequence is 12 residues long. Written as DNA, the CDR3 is TGTGCCAGCAGGGGGAGCGGATACGAGCAGTACTTC. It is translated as CASRGSGYEQYF.

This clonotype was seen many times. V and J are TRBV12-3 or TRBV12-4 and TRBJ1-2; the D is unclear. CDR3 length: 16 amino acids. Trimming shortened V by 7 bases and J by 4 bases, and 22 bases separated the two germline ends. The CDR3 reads CASNPTRRAGGYGYTF. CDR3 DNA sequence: TGTGCCAGCAACCCCACTCGGAGGGCCGGCGGCTATGGCTACACCTTC.

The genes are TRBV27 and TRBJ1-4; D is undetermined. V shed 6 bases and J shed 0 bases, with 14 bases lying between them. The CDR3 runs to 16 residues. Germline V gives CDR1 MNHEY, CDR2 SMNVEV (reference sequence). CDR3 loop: CASSLRRSATNEKLFF. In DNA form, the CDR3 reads TGTGCCAGCAGCCTAAGACGGTCTGCAACTAATGAAAAACTGTTTTTT.

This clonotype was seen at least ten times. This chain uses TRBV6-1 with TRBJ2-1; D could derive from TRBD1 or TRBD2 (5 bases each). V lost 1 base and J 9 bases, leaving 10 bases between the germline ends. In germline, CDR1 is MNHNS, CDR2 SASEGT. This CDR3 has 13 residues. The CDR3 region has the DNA TGTGCCAGCAGTGAAGTATTTGGGGGTGAGCAGTTCTTC. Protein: CASSEVFGGEQFF.

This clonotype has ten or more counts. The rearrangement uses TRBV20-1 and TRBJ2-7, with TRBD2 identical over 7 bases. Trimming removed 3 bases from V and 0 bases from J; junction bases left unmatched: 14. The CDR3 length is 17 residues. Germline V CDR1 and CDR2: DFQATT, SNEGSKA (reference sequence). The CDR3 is CSASLVSSGISSYEQYF. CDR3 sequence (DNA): TGCAGTGCTAGCTTAGTGTCTAGCGGAATAAGCTCCTACGAGCAGTACTTC.

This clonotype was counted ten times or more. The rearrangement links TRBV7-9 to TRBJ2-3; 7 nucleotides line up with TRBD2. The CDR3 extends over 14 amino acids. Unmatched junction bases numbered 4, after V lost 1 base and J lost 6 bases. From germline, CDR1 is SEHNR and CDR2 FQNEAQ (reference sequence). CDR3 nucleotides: TGTGCCAGCAGCTTAGGACTAGCAACCGATACGCAGTATTTT. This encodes CASSLGLATDTQYF.

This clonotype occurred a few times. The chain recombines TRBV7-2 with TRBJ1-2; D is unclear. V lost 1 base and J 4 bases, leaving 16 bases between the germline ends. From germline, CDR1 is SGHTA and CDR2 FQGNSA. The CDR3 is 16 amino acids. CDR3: CASSLVGFGNAYGYTF. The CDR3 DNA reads TGTGCCAGCAGCTTAGTTGGATTCGGGAACGCCTATGGCTACACCTTC.

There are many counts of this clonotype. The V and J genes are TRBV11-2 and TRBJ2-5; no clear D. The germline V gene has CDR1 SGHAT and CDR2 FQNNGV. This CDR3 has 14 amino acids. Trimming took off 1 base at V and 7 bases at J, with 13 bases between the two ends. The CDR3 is CASSLVKETGTQYF. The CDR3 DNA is TGTGCCAGCAGCTTAGTGAAGGAGACGGGGACCCAGTACTTC.

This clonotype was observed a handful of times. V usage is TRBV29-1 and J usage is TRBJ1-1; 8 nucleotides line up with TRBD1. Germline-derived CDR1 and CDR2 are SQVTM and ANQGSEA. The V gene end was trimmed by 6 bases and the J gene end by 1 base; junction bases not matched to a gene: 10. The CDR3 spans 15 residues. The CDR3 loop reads CSVWGPGGSNTEAFF. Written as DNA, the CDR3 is TGCAGCGTCTGGGGTCCAGGGGGCTCGAACACTGAAGCTTTCTTT. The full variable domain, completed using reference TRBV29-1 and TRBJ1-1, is SAVISQKPSRDICQRGTSLTIQCQVDSQVTMMFWYRQQPGQSLTLIATANQGSEATYESGFVIDKFPISRPNLTFSTLTVSNMSPEDSSIYLCSVWGPGGSNTEAFFGQGTRLTVV.

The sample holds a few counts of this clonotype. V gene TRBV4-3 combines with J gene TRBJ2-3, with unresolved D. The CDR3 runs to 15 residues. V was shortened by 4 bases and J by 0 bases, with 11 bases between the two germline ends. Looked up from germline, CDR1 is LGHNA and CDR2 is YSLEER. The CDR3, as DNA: TGCGCCAGCAGCCTCGTCACTTCTAGCACAGATACGCAGTATTTT. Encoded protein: CASSLVTSSTDTQYF.

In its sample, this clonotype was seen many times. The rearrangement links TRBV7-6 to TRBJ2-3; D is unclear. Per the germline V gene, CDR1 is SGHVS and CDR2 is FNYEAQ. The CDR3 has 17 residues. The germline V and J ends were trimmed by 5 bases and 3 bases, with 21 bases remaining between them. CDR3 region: CASSPQDPTRSTDTQYF. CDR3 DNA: TGTGCCAGCAGCCCTCAGGACCCTACGAGGTCGACAGATACGCAGTATTTT. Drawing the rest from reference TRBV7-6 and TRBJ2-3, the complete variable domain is GAGVSQSPRYKVTKRGQDVALRCDPISGHVSLYWYRQALGQGPEFLTYFNYEAQQDKSGLPNDRFSAERPEGSISTLTIQRTEQRDSAMYRCASSPQDPTRSTDTQYFGPGTRLTVL.